This T cell receptor beta chain comes out of a study of blood T cell repertoires in COVID-19. Study in general: Spain, Italy and the United States supplied samples that represented acute and convalescent COVID-19. Sources were T cells, B-cell-depleted T cells, or PBMCs; the material itself was cDNA or gDNA.

Enrollment of patients from Seattle took place during active infection, with longitudinal follow-up. CDR1 SQVTM and CDR2 ANQGSEA come from the germline V gene. The CDR3 runs to 15 residues. V lost 2 bases to trimming and J lost 7 bases; unmatched junction nucleotides: 9. Generated by immunoSEQ multiplex PCR, the TCRdb table keeps only in-frame clones and is missing some. The table records 150,000 to 200,000 clones, less than 90% of them present only once. The clonotype comes from a woman in her sixties or seventies with COVID-19, enrolled during active disease. The sample was peripheral blood. The genes are TRBV29-1 and TRBJ1-2; TRBD1 matches at 11 bases. The CDR3 loop reads CSVEPRTGGGGGYTF. In nucleotides, the CDR3 is TGCAGCGTTGAACCGCGGACAGGGGGCGGAGGTGGCTACACCTTC.